This T cell receptor beta chain derives from a study of T-cell memory formation after mild COVID-19. Overall study context: There were largely donor-specific TCR clusters.

This CDR3 region has 14 residues. The V gene lost 6 bases and the J gene lost 5 bases, with 16 bases spanning the gap. General study findings and limits: Specificity for SARS-CoV-2 was not confirmed among the second-wave clones peaking on day 37. Mainly in CM and EM were contracting CD4+ clones; CD8+ were in EMRA.

A single record per CDR3 protein comes from TCRdb applying MiXCR to the 5' RACE reads. The sample yields roughly 200,000 distinct CDR3 sequences, roughly 16% seen once. This clonotype has more than one count but fewer than ten. What it binds is not known. The source of this sequence is an adult woman who had mild COVID-19 (a few samples of this study predate the infection). Cell type and time point are not known. The J gene is TRBJ2-5, the V gene TRBV12-3 or TRBV12-4; D is uncertain. The sequenced sample consisted of PBMCs or a T cell subset sorted from them (not recorded which). CDR3 DNA sequence: TGTGCCAGCAGGCCTAGTAGGATTGGGGAGACCCAGTACTTC. Translating it yields CASRPSRIGETQYF.